Given below is one T cell receptor beta chain in context. This specimen belongs to a study of blood T cells in healthy people across ages. Study in general: In model experiments, template switching was able to capture about one barcoded beta molecule for every two T cells that were present.

Per germline, CDR1 ENHRY and CDR2 SYGVKD. CDR3 length: 15 residues. Trimming took 2 bases from V and 1 from J, leaving 11 bases between them. Primed by a sample-barcoded 5' primer and a J-beta primer mix, a second PCR proceeded for 7 to 11 cycles. All cDNA molecules were each tagged by a template-switch adaptor with 12 random nucleotides. One entry per CDR3 protein results from TCRdb running MiXCR on the 5' RACE reads. The data hold 550,000 to 700,000 distinct CDR3 sequences, with roughly 29% observed a single time. The specimen was blood. The rearrangement links TRBV10-3 to TRBJ2-5; D possibly uses TRBD1 or TRBD2 (6 bases each). This TCR was sampled from a woman in her sixties or seventies in good health. In DNA, the CDR3 is TGTGCCATCAGTGAGGGATCGGGGGCCCAAGAGACCCAGTACTTC. It encodes CAISEGSGAQETQYF.